Below, one T cell receptor (beta chain) is given with its context. Its antigen remains unidentified. It is unclear where the CDR3 begins or ends on the DNA, so no DNA is shown, and the CDR3 is as TCRdb lists it. MiXCR, run by TCRdb on the reads, gives a single entry per CDR3 protein. The data show hundreds of thousands of distinct CDR3 sequences, roughly 31% seen once. This record comes from a study of T cell repertoires in cytomegalovirus infection. Study information: It was the public TCR beta signatures that indicated both CMV infection and matching HLA type.

The germline CDR1 and CDR2 sequences are MGHDK and SYGVNS. The CDR3 spans 17 residues, counting both ends. The TCR comes from a human donor in good health (CMV status not recorded). Some clones in this sample may be carry-over from other donors' samples. The rearrangement joins TRBV25-1 to TRBJ2-5; the table's D call TRBD2 went unverified against the DNA. The sample consisted of cultured CD8+ T cells from PBMCs, taken from culture after CMV antigen stimulation. The CDR3 region is CASSERTQYFGPDTQYF.